This is a list of T cell receptor beta chains from one sample in a study of blood T cell repertoires in COVID-19. Sequenced by immunoSEQ multiplex PCR; TCRdb stores in-frame clones only, minus some. The sample lists about 300,000 clones, roughly 86% occurring once. Sequenced: peripheral blood. Receptors originate from a man younger than 35 with active or convalescent COVID-19. Each CDR3 is given with its conserved first and last residue. A D gene is named only where the DNA matches it firmly. Some rows have no size entry. The others give once, few or many, or a class for an expanded clone.

V	size	D	J	DNA	CDR3
TRBV4-3	-	-	TRBJ1-3	TGCGCCAGCAGCCCCTCGGCAGGGGGAAACACCATATATTTT	CASSPSAGGNTIYF
TRBV5-1	-	-	TRBJ1-1	TGCGCCAGCAGCTGGGGGAGGGGAGAAGCTTTCTTT	CASSWGRGEAFF
TRBV10-3	-	TRBD2	TRBJ2-7	TGTGCCATCAGTGGACTAGCGGGGGGAATCTCCTACGAGCAGTACTTC	CAISGLAGGISYEQYF
TRBV11-2	-	-	TRBJ1-2	TGTGCCAGCAGATACGGACAGCAACCCTCTGGACGGTACACCTTC	CASRYGQQPSGRYTF
TRBV14	-	-	TRBJ1-2	TGTGCCAGCAGCCAATATAATTTAGGCTACACCTTC	CASSQYNLGYTF
TRBV5-1	-	TRBD2	TRBJ2-1	TGCGCCAGCAGCACGAGCGGGGCGTGGAATGAGCAGTTCTTC	CASSTSGAWNEQFF
TRBV27	-	-	TRBJ2-7	TGTGCCAGCAGCGACAGCTACGGGCAGTACTTC	CASSDSYGQYF
TRBV19	-	-	TRBJ2-7	TGTGCCAGTAGCTCCGCAGGTTTCTCCTACGAGCAGTACTTC	CASSSAGFSYEQYF
TRBV5-4	once	TRBD1	TRBJ2-7	TGTGCCAGCAGCTCAGGACAGGAGGCCCCCCACGAGCAGTACTTC	CASSSGQEAPHEQYF
TRBV7-3	once	TRBD1	TRBJ2-2	TGTGCCAGCAGCCCAAGGGGGACAGAGAACACCGGGGAGCTGTTTTTT	CASSPRGTENTGELFF
TRBV19	-	-	TRBJ1-5	TGTGCCAGTAGTATTCCCTCAGGGAATCAGCCCCAGCATTTT	CASSIPSGNQPQHF
TRBV6-5	-	TRBD1	TRBJ1-2	TGTGCCAGCACGGGACAGTACGGGGATGGCTACACCTTC	CASTGQYGDGYTF
TRBV4-3	-	TRBD2	TRBJ2-5	TGCGCCAGCAGCCAAGATCTGTTGCGGGGGGGCCAAGAGACCCAGTACTTC	CASSQDLLRGGQETQYF
TRBV3-1/TRBV3-2	-	-	TRBJ1-1	TGTGCCAGCAGCCAAAGTCCCCAGGGGCCCACTGAAGCTTTCTTT	CASSQSPQGPTEAFF